Listed below are T cell receptor beta chains from one sample, sequenced in a study of CD8+ T cells in alopecia areata. Libraries were prepared by immunoSEQ multiplex PCR; TCRdb keeps only in-frame clonotypes and omits some of them. The sample has approximately 110,000 clones, 56% seen once. Here the sequenced sample was CD4+ T cells sorted from blood, taken at week 24, from a patient treated with tofacitinib. All receptors come from a human donor with alopecia areata. Both conserved end residues are part of each CDR3. The D gene is left open where the match is weak. Clone sizes are given selectively: once, few, many, or a class where the clone is expanded.

>.|.|13|TRBV4-3|TRBJ1-4
CASSQETNEKLFF
TGCGCCAGCAGCCAGGAGACTAATGAAAAACTGTTTTTT
>few|.|14|TRBV30|TRBJ2-5
CAWSVKGAQETQYF
TGTGCCTGGAGTGTGAAAGGGGCCCAAGAGACCCAGTACTTC
>few|.|12|TRBV29-1|TRBJ1-2
CSVAQGDYGYTF
TGCAGCGTCGCCCAGGGAGACTATGGCTACACCTTC
>few|TRBD1|15|TRBV6-6|TRBJ1-5
CASRNGQGSNQPQHF
TGTGCCAGCCGGAACGGACAGGGTAGCAATCAGCCCCAGCATTTT
>.|.|14|TRBV5-1|TRBJ2-3
CASSLDPHVDTQYF
TGCGCCAGCAGCTTGGACCCGCATGTGGATACGCAGTATTTT
>.|.|14|TRBV2|TRBJ1-5
CASMENSSNQPQHF
TGTGCCAGCATGGAGAATAGCAGCAATCAGCCCCAGCATTTT
>.|TRBD1|13|TRBV19|TRBJ1-1
CASRDREYTEAFF
TGTGCCAGCCGAGACAGGGAATACACTGAAGCTTTCTTT
>.|.|13|TRBV25-1|TRBJ1-2
CASRVGGVDGYTF
TGTGCCAGCAGGGTCGGGGGGGTGGATGGCTACACCTTC
>.|.|14|TRBV30|TRBJ2-5
CAWNLNSPRETQYF
TGTGCCTGGAATTTGAACAGCCCGCGGGAGACCCAGTACTTC
>once|TRBD1|13|TRBV25-1|TRBJ2-7
CASSAGTVYEQYF
TGTGCCAGCAGTGCCGGGACAGTCTACGAGCAGTACTTC
>.|.|13|TRBV7-9|TRBJ2-7
CASSRGPYYEQYF
TGTGCCAGCAGCAGGGGACCCTACTACGAGCAGTACTTC
>few|TRBD1|17|TRBV15|TRBJ2-6
CATSREWTGSGANVLTF
TGTGCCACCAGCAGAGAGTGGACAGGGTCTGGGGCCAACGTCCTGACTTTC
>.|.|12|TRBV5-1|TRBJ2-5
CASSGSEETQYF
TGCGCCAGCAGCGGGAGTGAAGAGACCCAGTACTTC
>.|TRBD1|16|TRBV28|TRBJ1-1
CASSLGTGDANTEAFF
TGTGCCAGCAGTCTCGGGACAGGGGATGCAAACACTGAAGCTTTCTTT
>.|.|11|TRBV5-6|TRBJ2-1
CASSLLSEQFF
TGTGCCAGCAGCTTGTTGAGTGAGCAGTTCTTC
>.|TRBD1|17|TRBV15|TRBJ2-5
CATSRPPGQGGKETQYF
TGTGCCACCAGCAGACCCCCGGGACAGGGGGGTAAAGAGACCCAGTACTTC
>.|.|17|TRBV4-1|TRBJ2-5
CASSQDRGGSAQETQYF
TGCGCCAGCAGCCAAGATCGCGGTGGGTCAGCCCAAGAGACCCAGTACTTC
>.|TRBD1|17|TRBV5-1|TRBJ1-1
CASSLRGQGVKNTEAFF
TGCGCCAGCAGCTTGAGGGGACAGGGTGTAAAGAACACTGAAGCTTTCTTT
>.|.|14|TRBV7-9|TRBJ2-5
CASSMDRGTETQYF
TGTGCCAGCAGCATGGACAGAGGGACGGAGACCCAGTACTTC
>.|.|12|TRBV5-1|TRBJ2-6
CASSAGANVLTF
TGCGCCAGCTCAGCTGGGGCCAACGTCCTGACTTTC
>few|.|14|TRBV5-1|TRBJ2-5
CASSTGRDQETQYF
TGCGCCAGCAGCACCGGACGGGACCAAGAGACCCAGTACTTC
>few|.|11|TRBV29-1|TRBJ2-1
CSVVFYNEQFF
TGCAGCGTTGTTTTCTACAATGAGCAGTTCTTC
>few|.|11|TRBV7-9|TRBJ2-1
CASSQENEQFF
TGTGCCAGCAGTCAGGAAAATGAGCAGTTCTTC
>.|.|15|TRBV7-9|TRBJ1-5
CASSSSRTTFQPQHF
TGTGCCAGCAGCTCGTCTAGGACAACGTTCCAGCCCCAGCATTTT
>.|TRBD1|16|TRBV7-2|TRBJ2-5
CASSQTGTGGIETQYF
TGTGCCAGCAGCCAAACCGGGACAGGGGGTATAGAGACCCAGTACTTC
>.|TRBD2|19|TRBV27|TRBJ2-6
CASSLFAGGLSSGANVLTF
TGTGCCAGCAGTTTATTTGCGGGGGGGCTGTCCTCTGGGGCCAACGTCCTGACTTTC
>.|.|18|TRBV7-2|TRBJ2-3
CASSGIQFQGGYTDTQYF
TGTGCCAGCAGCGGGATCCAATTTCAGGGGGGTTACACAGATACGCAGTATTTT
>.|.|16|TRBV5-1|TRBJ1-4
CASSLADMATNEKLFF
TGCGCCAGCAGCTTGGCCGATATGGCAACTAATGAAAAACTGTTTTTT
>few|TRBD2|16|TRBV5-6|TRBJ2-7
CASSSSGTSGGYEQYF
TGTGCCAGCAGCTCCTCCGGGACTAGCGGGGGTTACGAGCAGTACTTC
>.|.|15|TRBV2|TRBJ2-4
CASSPTVLAKNIQYF
TGTGCCAGCAGTCCGACAGTGCTAGCCAAAAACATTCAGTACTTC
>.|.|12|TRBV7-2|TRBJ1-1
CASSPYTSEAFF
TGTGCCAGCAGCCCCTACACTTCGGAAGCTTTCTTT
>.|TRBD2|15|TRBV15|TRBJ2-5
CATSRVGGGRETQYF
TGTGCCACCAGCAGAGTCGGCGGGGGACGGGAGACCCAGTACTTC
>.|.|15|TRBV30|TRBJ1-5
CAWSVMGVRDQPQHF
TGTGCCTGGAGTGTGATGGGGGTCCGCGATCAGCCCCAGCATTTT
>.|TRBD1|14|TRBV5-1|TRBJ2-3
CASSLETGADTQYF
TGCGCCAGCAGCTTGGAGACAGGGGCAGATACGCAGTATTTT
>.|.|14|TRBV15|TRBJ2-5
CAASRGKDGVTQYF
TGTGCCGCCAGCAGAGGCAAGGATGGGGTGACCCAGTACTTC
>once|TRBD2|20|TRBV23-1|TRBJ2-1
CASSQSSGQGDERGCDEQFF
TGCGCCAGCAGTCAATCGTCCGGGCAGGGTGACGAGCGGGGGTGTGATGAGCAGTTCTTC
>.|.|11|TRBV5-6|TRBJ2-1
CASSLENEQFF
TGTGCCAGCAGCTTGGAAAATGAGCAGTTCTTC
>once|.|15|TRBV5-1|TRBJ1-1
CASSLAEGGGTEAFF
TGCGCCAGCAGCTTGGCCGAGGGAGGGGGCACTGAAGCTTTCTTT
>few|.|15|TRBV5-6|TRBJ2-3
CASSPNPTGTDTQYF
TGTGCCAGCAGCCCAAACCCTACGGGGACAGATACGCAGTATTTT
>once|TRBD2|17|TRBV5-1|TRBJ2-1
CASSLGPSGVIYNEQFF
TGCGCCAGCAGCTTGGGCCCTAGCGGGGTTATCTACAATGAGCAGTTCTTC
>.|TRBD1|13|TRBV7-9|TRBJ2-5
CASSPGTGETQYF
TGTGCCAGCAGCCCTGGGACAGGAGAGACCCAGTACTTC
>few|TRBD1|14|TRBV25-1|TRBJ1-2
CASSETGGADGYTF
TGTGCCAGCAGTGAGACAGGGGGCGCGGATGGCTACACCTTC
>.|.|12|TRBV30|TRBJ1-2
CAWRDSLYGYTF
TGTGCCTGGAGGGACAGTCTCTATGGCTACACCTTC
>few|.|14|TRBV29-1|TRBJ1-1
CSTTQGQLNTEAFF
TGCAGCACAACCCAGGGACAACTGAACACTGAAGCTTTCTTT
>.|.|12|TRBV30|TRBJ1-2
CAWRGNREGYTF
TGTGCCTGGAGGGGGAACAGGGAGGGCTACACCTTC
>few|.|13|TRBV10-3|TRBJ1-4
CAISEPRNEKLFF
TGTGCCATCAGTGAGCCACGGAATGAAAAACTGTTTTTT
>.|.|15|TRBV4-3|TRBJ1-2
CASSQRSGGNYGYTF
TGCGCCAGCAGCCAGAGGTCGGGGGGTAACTATGGCTACACCTTC
>.|.|15|TRBV25-1|TRBJ2-2
CASSAHRGGTGELFF
TGTGCCAGCAGTGCCCACAGGGGGGGCACCGGGGAGCTGTTTTTT
>once|.|11|TRBV29-1|TRBJ1-1
CSVGSYTEAFF
TGCAGCGTAGGCAGCTACACTGAAGCTTTCTTT
>.|.|13|TRBV14|TRBJ2-2
CASSQGRIGELFF
TGTGCCAGCAGCCAAGGGCGGATCGGGGAGCTGTTTTTT
>once|TRBD1|14|TRBV7-2|TRBJ1-1
CASSWGQVNTEAFF
TGTGCCAGCAGCTGGGGACAGGTGAACACTGAAGCTTTCTTT
>.|.|16|TRBV5-1|TRBJ2-5
CASSSTMGGVGQTQYF
TGCGCCAGCAGCTCAACAATGGGGGGAGTTGGGCAGACCCAGTACTTC
>.|.|11|TRBV29-1|TRBJ2-1
CSVQPSTGQFF
TGCAGCGTCCAACCGTCGACAGGGCAGTTCTTC
>few|TRBD1|13|TRBV29-1|TRBJ1-5
CSVAQGARQPQHF
TGCAGCGTCGCCCAGGGGGCGAGGCAGCCCCAGCATTTT
>few|.|13|TRBV6-1|TRBJ1-1
CASREQGRTEAFF
TGTGCCAGCAGGGAACAGGGACGCACTGAAGCTTTCTTT